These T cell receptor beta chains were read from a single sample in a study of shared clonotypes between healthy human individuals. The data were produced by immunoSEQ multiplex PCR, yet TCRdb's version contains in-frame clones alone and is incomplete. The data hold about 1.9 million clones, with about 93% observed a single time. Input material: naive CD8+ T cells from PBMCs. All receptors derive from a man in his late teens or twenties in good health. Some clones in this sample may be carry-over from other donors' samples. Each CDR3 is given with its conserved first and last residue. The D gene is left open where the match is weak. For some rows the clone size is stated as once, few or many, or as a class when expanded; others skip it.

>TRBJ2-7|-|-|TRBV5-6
TGTGCCAGCAGCGGGGTCTACGGGGAGCACGAGCAGTACTTC
CASSGVYGEHEQYF
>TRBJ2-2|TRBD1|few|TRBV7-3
TGTGCCAGCAGCTATAGGCCCGGGACAGGGAACACCGGGGAGCTGTTTTTT
CASSYRPGTGNTGELFF
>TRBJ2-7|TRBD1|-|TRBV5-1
TGCGCCAGCAATACTGGACAGGGACCCTACGAGCAGTACTTC
CASNTGQGPYEQYF
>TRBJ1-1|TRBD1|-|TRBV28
TGTGCCAGCAGTACCCCGACAGGGTCTGTGAACACTGAAGCTTTCTTT
CASSTPTGSVNTEAFF
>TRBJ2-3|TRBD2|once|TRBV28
TGTGCCAGCAGTTCCCGGGGGGAGGGCCGAACAGATACGCAGTATTTT
CASSSRGEGRTDTQYF
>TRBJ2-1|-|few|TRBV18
TGTGCCAGCTCAACCAGCGGCAACTACAATGAGCAGTTCTTC
CASSTSGNYNEQFF
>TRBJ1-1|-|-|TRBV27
TGTGCCAGCAGTGTCCCCGGGTTGAACACTGAAGCTTTCTTT
CASSVPGLNTEAFF
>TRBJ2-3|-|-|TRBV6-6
TGTGCCAGCCAGCACACGACAGTTTCTTATGGAGATACGCAGTATTTT
CASQHTTVSYGDTQYF
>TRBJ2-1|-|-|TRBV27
TGTGCCAGCAGTTTAAGCCCGAGCGCCTACAATGAGCAGTTCTTC
CASSLSPSAYNEQFF
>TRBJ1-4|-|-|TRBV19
TGTGCCAGTAGTCCCCAGGGACGGAAAAATGAAAAACTGTTTTTT
CASSPQGRKNEKLFF
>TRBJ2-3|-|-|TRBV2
TGTGCCAGCATAGAACGGAAGGGACTCACAGATACGCAGTATTTT
CASIERKGLTDTQYF
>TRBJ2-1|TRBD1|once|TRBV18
TGTGCCAGCTCACACTTCACCTACGGACAGGGGCCCAATGAGCAGTTCTTC
CASSHFTYGQGPNEQFF
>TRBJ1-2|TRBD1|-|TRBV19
TGTGCCAGTAGTATTACGGGGACAGGGACTAACTATGGCTACACCTTC
CASSITGTGTNYGYTF
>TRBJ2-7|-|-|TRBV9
TGTGCCAGCAGCGTTAGGGGAGAGGACGAGCAGTACTTC
CASSVRGEDEQYF
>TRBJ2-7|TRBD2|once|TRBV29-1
TGCAGCGTTGCCGGGGGGAGTTCCTACGAGCAGTACTTC
CSVAGGSSYEQYF
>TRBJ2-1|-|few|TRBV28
TGTGCCAGCCGTAGTTACTCCTCCTACAATGAGCAGTTCTTC
CASRSYSSYNEQFF
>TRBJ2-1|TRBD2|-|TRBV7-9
TGTGCCAGCAGCGTAGGGGGCGGGTCTAGCGGGATAGATGAGCAGTTCTTC
CASSVGGGSSGIDEQFF
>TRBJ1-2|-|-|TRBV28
TGTGCCAGCAGTTTACCCCCCAGTGAGAGCTACACCTTC
CASSLPPSESYTF
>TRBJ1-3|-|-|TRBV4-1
TGCGCCAGCAGCCAACCCCGGTCCGACTCTGGAAACACCATATATTTT
CASSQPRSDSGNTIYF
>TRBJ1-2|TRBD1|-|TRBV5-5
TGTGCCAGCAGCCCAGGACAGGTCGTTGACTATGGCTACACCTTC
CASSPGQVVDYGYTF
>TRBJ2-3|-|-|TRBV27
TGTGCCAGCAGTTTTGGGTCCCGCCCAGATACGCAGTATTTT
CASSFGSRPDTQYF
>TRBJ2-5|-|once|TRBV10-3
TGTGCCATCAGTGAGTCTGGTAGCACCCTCCAAGAGACCCAGTACTTC
CAISESGSTLQETQYF
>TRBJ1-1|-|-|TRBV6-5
TGTGCCAGCGGGCAGCAGAACACTGAAGCTTTCTTT
CASGQQNTEAFF
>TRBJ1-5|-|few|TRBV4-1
TGCGCCAGCAGCCAAGATTTACAGAGCAATCAGCCCCAGCATTTT
CASSQDLQSNQPQHF
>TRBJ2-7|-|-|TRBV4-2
TGTGCCAGCAGCCCGGGACCACTATCGGGCGAGCAGTACTTC
CASSPGPLSGEQYF
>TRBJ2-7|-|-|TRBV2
TGTGCCAGCAGTGAATGGGGGGGCCAAGCCTACGAGCAGTACTTC
CASSEWGGQAYEQYF
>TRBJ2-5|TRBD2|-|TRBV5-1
TGCGCCAGCAGCTCCGGGACTAGCGGGACAGAGACCCAGTACTTC
CASSSGTSGTETQYF
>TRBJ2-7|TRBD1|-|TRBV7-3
TGTGCCAGCAGCTCGGACAGGGGCTACGAGCAGTACTTC
CASSSDRGYEQYF
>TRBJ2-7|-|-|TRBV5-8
TGTGCCAGCAGCTTGGCGTGGTGGCAGGTCGGAACCGACGAAAACTACGAGCAGTACTTC
CASSLAWWQVGTDENYEQYF
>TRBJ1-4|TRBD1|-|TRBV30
TGTGCCTGGAGGGACAGGGTATTAGCTAATGAAAAACTGTTTTTT
CAWRDRVLANEKLFF
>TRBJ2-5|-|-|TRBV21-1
TGTGCCAGCAGCCTCCGGGACAGGGAGGGAGAAGAGACCCAGTACTTC
CASSLRDREGEETQYF
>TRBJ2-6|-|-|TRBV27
TGTGCCAGCAGAAAAAGCTCTGGGGCCAACGTCCTGACTTTC
CASRKSSGANVLTF
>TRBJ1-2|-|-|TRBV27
TGTGCCAGCAGTCCACAGCAAGCTAACTATGGCTACACCTTC
CASSPQQANYGYTF
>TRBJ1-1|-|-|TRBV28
TGTGCCAGCAGCTTTCGGGGGACCAACACTGAAGCTTTCTTT
CASSFRGTNTEAFF
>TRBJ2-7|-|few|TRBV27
TGTGCCAGCAGTTTATCGGGGGGCTACGAGCAGTACTTC
CASSLSGGYEQYF
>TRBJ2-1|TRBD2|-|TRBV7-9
TGTGCCAGCAGCTCGACTAGCGGGGGATTCTACAATGAGCAGTTCTTC
CASSSTSGGFYNEQFF
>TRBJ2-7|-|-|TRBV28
TGTGCCAGCAGTTTCCCCCGGGAAATGGGCTACGAGCAGTACTTC
CASSFPREMGYEQYF
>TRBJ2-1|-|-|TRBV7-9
TGTGCCAGCAGCGGGAGCCACAATGAGCAGTTCTTC
CASSGSHNEQFF
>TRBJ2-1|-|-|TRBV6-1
TGTGCCAGCAGCGAATATACAGTTTCCTACAATGAGCAGTTCTTC
CASSEYTVSYNEQFF
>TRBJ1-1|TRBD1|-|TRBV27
TGTGCCAGCAGAATCCTTCAGGGGGACACTGAAGCTTTCTTT
CASRILQGDTEAFF
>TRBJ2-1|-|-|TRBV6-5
TGTGCCAGCAGTTCAGCGAGGTGGGACTCCTACAATGAGCAGTTCTTC
CASSSARWDSYNEQFF
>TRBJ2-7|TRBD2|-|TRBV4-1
TGCGCCAGCAGCCTCGGTCTTATAGCGGGAGCAAGCTCCTACGAGCAGTACTTC
CASSLGLIAGASSYEQYF
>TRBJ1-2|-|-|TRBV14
TGTGCCAGCAGCCAAGGGGTGGCTGGGAGTCATAACTATGGCTACACCTTC
CASSQGVAGSHNYGYTF
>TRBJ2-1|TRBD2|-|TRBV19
TGTGCCAGTAGTATAGATGAGCGGGAGCTTAATGAGCAGTTCTTC
CASSIDERELNEQFF
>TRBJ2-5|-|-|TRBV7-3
TGTGCCAGCAGCTTAGCGGGGCGGGAGACCCAGTACTTC
CASSLAGRETQYF
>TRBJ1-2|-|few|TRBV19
TGTGCCAGTACCAAGGGTGTGAAAAACTATGGCTACACCTTC
CASTKGVKNYGYTF